This is a list of T cell receptor beta chains from one sample in a study of T cell responses to AZD1222 COVID-19 vaccine. Assay: immunoSEQ multiplex PCR; the TCRdb copy retains only in-frame clones and omits some. The sample holds approximately 140,000 clones; about 92% are singletons and the top ten take roughly 3.1%. Sequences were derived from peripheral blood, sampled on day 0 of AZD1222 vaccination. All receptors come from an adult in good health. The CDR3 runs from the conserved cysteine through the conserved F or W. The D gene is left open where the match is weak. Size is omitted from some rows. Given values are once, few, many or a class for expanded clones.

TRBJ1-2,.,TRBV6-5,.,CASSYSGGLAYGYTF,TGTGCCAGCAGTTACTCGGGGGGGCTGGCCTATGGCTACACCTTC
TRBJ1-5,.,TRBV6-2/TRBV6-3,.,CASSYSSRAQPQHF,TGTGCCAGCAGTTACTCGAGCAGGGCCCAGCCCCAGCATTTT
TRBJ2-3,TRBD2,TRBV11-2,once,CASSRSTGLAGRTDTQYF,TGTGCCAGCAGCCGGTCGACGGGACTAGCGGGGCGCACAGATACGCAGTATTTT
TRBJ2-2,TRBD1,TRBV5-8,.,CASSSGLDRGFTGELFF,TGTGCCAGCAGCTCGGGGCTGGACAGGGGGTTTACCGGGGAGCTGTTTTTT
TRBJ1-2,TRBD1,TRBV3-1/TRBV3-2,.,CASSQGVGQGHGYTF,TGTGCCAGCAGCCAAGGTGTGGGACAGGGGCACGGCTACACCTTC
TRBJ2-1,TRBD2,TRBV9,.,CASSRLAGTYNEQFF,TGTGCCAGCAGCCGATTAGCGGGCACCTACAATGAGCAGTTCTTC
TRBJ1-1,.,TRBV5-4,.,CASSLAGRGKVTEAFF,TGTGCCAGCAGCTTGGCCGGACGGGGGAAGGTCACTGAAGCTTTCTTT
TRBJ1-5,.,TRBV6-6,.,CASSPRDSNQPQHF,TGTGCCAGCAGTCCTCGGGATAGCAATCAGCCCCAGCATTTT
TRBJ1-5,.,TRBV2,.,CASSEFRRLYQPQHF,TGTGCCAGCAGTGAGTTTAGGAGATTGTATCAGCCCCAGCATTTT
TRBJ2-7,TRBD1,TRBV28,.,CASRWTGPGEQYF,TGTGCCAGCAGATGGACAGGCCCAGGCGAGCAGTACTTC
TRBJ1-1,.,TRBV13,.,CASRFEDTEAFF,TGTGCCAGCAGGTTTGAGGACACTGAAGCTTTCTTT
TRBJ1-5,.,TRBV5-1,.,CASSLAVDQPQHF,TGCGCCAGCAGCTTGGCAGTAGACCAGCCCCAGCATTTT
TRBJ1-6,.,TRBV11-2,.,CASSLEGAGNSPLHF,TGTGCCAGCAGCTTAGAGGGGGCCGGGAATTCACCCCTCCACTTT
TRBJ2-2,.,TRBV12-5,.,CASGGVSGELFF,TGTGCTAGTGGTGGCGTCTCCGGGGAGCTGTTTTTT
TRBJ2-3,TRBD1,TRBV27,once,CASSGTGFLGLTDTQYF,TGTGCCAGCAGCGGGACAGGGTTTTTGGGTCTCACAGATACGCAGTATTTT
TRBJ2-1,.,TRBV7-9,.,CASSPRGAEQFF,TGTGCCAGCAGCCCCCGGGGGGCCGAGCAGTTCTTC
TRBJ2-1,TRBD1,TRBV6-2/TRBV6-3,few,CASSYSSGRGLSYNEQFF,TGTGCCAGCAGTTACTCCTCGGGCAGGGGGCTTTCCTACAATGAGCAGTTCTTC
TRBJ1-2,TRBD1,TRBV6-6,.,CASSTRTGRNYGYTF,TGTGCCAGCAGTACAAGGACAGGGCGCAACTATGGCTACACCTTC
TRBJ1-5,.,TRBV5-8,.,CASSLGGGQPQHF,TGTGCCAGCAGCTTAGGGGGTGGGCAGCCCCAGCATTTT
TRBJ1-5,TRBD1,TRBV6-1,.,CASSEAGTGGQPQHF,TGTGCCAGCAGTGAAGCCGGGACAGGGGGTCAGCCCCAGCATTTT
TRBJ1-4,.,TRBV5-5,.,CASSWGGEKLFF,TGTGCCAGCAGCTGGGGGGGTGAAAAACTGTTTTTT
TRBJ1-1,TRBD1,TRBV6-2/TRBV6-3,.,CASTPTGGRTEAFF,TGTGCCAGCACCCCGACAGGGGGCCGCACTGAAGCTTTCTTT
TRBJ2-2,TRBD1,TRBV4-1,.,CASSPTGVIPGELFF,TGCGCCAGCAGCCCCACAGGGGTGATTCCCGGGGAGCTGTTTTTT
TRBJ1-3,.,TRBV2,.,CAGSRDSGNTIYF,TGTGCCGGGTCGCGGGACTCTGGAAACACCATATATTTT
TRBJ2-5,.,TRBV18,.,CASSLAPSEGTQYF,TGTGCCAGCTCACTCGCCCCTAGCGAGGGGACCCAGTACTTC
TRBJ1-5,.,TRBV18,.,CASSPVGGNQPQHF,TGTGCCAGCTCACCGGTGGGGGGAAATCAGCCCCAGCATTTT
TRBJ1-5,.,TRBV30,.,CAWSGGGNQPQHF,TGTGCCTGGAGTGGGGGGGGCAATCAGCCCCAGCATTTT
TRBJ1-2,TRBD1,TRBV7-3,.,CASSPAADRDFYGYTF,TGTGCCAGCAGTCCTGCTGCCGACAGGGATTTCTATGGCTACACCTTC
TRBJ2-1,TRBD1,TRBV2,.,CASTTLRDRSNEQFF,TGTGCCAGCACCACCCTGAGGGACAGGTCCAATGAGCAGTTCTTC
TRBJ1-2,.,TRBV4-1,.,CASSQVFRGAGYGYTF,TGCGCCAGCAGCCAAGTTTTCCGGGGGGCAGGCTATGGCTACACCTTC
TRBJ1-4,.,TRBV3-1/TRBV3-2,.,CASSQDPLELFF,TGTGCCAGCAGCCAAGACCCCTTAGAACTGTTTTTT
TRBJ2-6,.,TRBV28,.,CASSFRQAGANVLTF,TGTGCCAGCAGTTTTCGACAGGCTGGGGCCAACGTCCTGACTTTC
TRBJ1-1,TRBD1,TRBV4-3,.,CASSRYRGEAFF,TGCGCCAGCAGCCGATACAGGGGCGAAGCTTTCTTT
TRBJ2-1,.,TRBV4-2,.,CASSQGLYNEQFF,TGTGCCAGCAGCCAAGGACTGTACAATGAGCAGTTCTTC
TRBJ1-4,.,TRBV5-1,.,CASSLDRDGEKLFF,TGCGCCAGCAGCTTGGACAGGGATGGGGAAAAACTGTTTTTT
TRBJ1-1,.,TRBV14,.,CASSRRQSPVEAFF,TGTGCCAGCAGCCGCCGACAGTCCCCAGTAGAAGCTTTCTTT
TRBJ1-3,.,TRBV7-9,.,CLGGMSSGNTIYF,TGCCTGGGTGGGATGAGCTCTGGAAACACCATATATTTT
TRBJ1-5,.,TRBV7-2,.,CASSAFVAGRNQPQHF,TGTGCCAGCAGCGCATTCGTAGCAGGACGCAATCAGCCCCAGCATTTT
TRBJ1-1,TRBD1,TRBV5-6,.,CASSLIYRGANTEAFF,TGTGCCAGCAGCTTGATCTACAGGGGGGCGAACACTGAAGCTTTCTTT
TRBJ2-1,TRBD2,TRBV7-2,.,CASSIVSGRAQNEQFF,TGTGCCAGCAGCATCGTCAGCGGGAGGGCCCAGAATGAGCAGTTCTTC
TRBJ2-5,.,TRBV6-2/TRBV6-3,.,CASSLIPGTGETQYF,TGTGCCAGCAGCCTCATACCGGGAACGGGGGAGACCCAGTACTTC
TRBJ2-6,.,TRBV9,.,CASSVRGGVGANVLTF,TGTGCCAGCAGCGTCAGGGGAGGGGTAGGGGCCAACGTCCTGACTTTC
TRBJ2-1,TRBD2,TRBV20-1,.,CSASKLAGLNEQFF,TGCAGTGCTAGTAAACTAGCGGGATTAAATGAGCAGTTCTTC
TRBJ1-2,TRBD1,TRBV30,.,CAKEGAGGYTF,TGTGCTAAGGAGGGGGCTGGTGGCTACACCTTC
TRBJ1-3,TRBD1,TRBV30,.,CAWSHLMGGQGHRF,TGTGCCTGGAGCCACCTAATGGGGGGACAGGGGCATCGTTTT
TRBJ1-1,.,TRBV7-2,.,CASSLEGAGTEAFF,TGTGCCAGCAGCTTAGAAGGGGCTGGGACTGAAGCTTTCTTT
TRBJ1-2,TRBD1,TRBV6-1,.,CASSDRTGNNYGYTF,TGTGCCAGCAGTGACCGGACAGGAAATAATTATGGCTACACCTTC
TRBJ2-7,.,TRBV27,.,CASRRDRSYEQYF,TGTGCCAGCAGACGAGACAGGTCCTACGAGCAGTACTTC
TRBJ2-3,.,TRBV3-1/TRBV3-2,.,CASRPIGSGGGDTQYF,TGTGCCAGCAGGCCTATAGGGAGTGGGGGTGGAGATACGCAGTATTTT
TRBJ1-2,.,TRBV7-9,.,CASSLGRDSPRGYTF,TGTGCCAGCAGCTTAGGGCGGGATTCGCCCCGGGGCTACACCTTC
TRBJ2-7,TRBD1,TRBV10-3,.,CATTPGQGVYEQYF,TGTGCCACCACTCCGGGACAGGGAGTCTACGAGCAGTACTTC
TRBJ2-1,.,TRBV19,.,CASSNTGSYNEQFF,TGTGCCAGTAGTAACACAGGCTCCTACAATGAGCAGTTCTTC
TRBJ1-2,.,TRBV7-2,once,CASSPEGFYGYTF,TGTGCCAGCAGCCCCGAGGGCTTTTATGGCTACACCTTC
TRBJ2-3,.,TRBV7-8,.,CASSLGGETDTQYF,TGTGCCAGCAGCTTAGGGGGGGAGACAGATACGCAGTATTTT
TRBJ1-2,TRBD1,TRBV29-1,.,CSVETGEGYGYTF,TGCAGCGTTGAAACAGGGGAGGGCTATGGCTACACCTTC
TRBJ2-1,TRBD2,TRBV11-2,.,CASSPLAGGEQFF,TGTGCCAGCAGCCCGCTAGCGGGAGGCGAGCAGTTCTTC
TRBJ2-1,.,TRBV7-9,.,CASSLAPNRGYNEQFF,TGTGCCAGCAGCTTAGCGCCTAATAGGGGTTACAATGAGCAGTTCTTC
TRBJ1-1,.,TRBV30,.,CAWSWGNTEAFF,TGTGCCTGGAGCTGGGGAAACACTGAAGCTTTCTTT
TRBJ1-1,TRBD1,TRBV10-3,.,CAISERSGQGYSEAFF,TGTGCCATCAGTGAGAGGTCAGGACAGGGGTACTCTGAAGCTTTCTTT